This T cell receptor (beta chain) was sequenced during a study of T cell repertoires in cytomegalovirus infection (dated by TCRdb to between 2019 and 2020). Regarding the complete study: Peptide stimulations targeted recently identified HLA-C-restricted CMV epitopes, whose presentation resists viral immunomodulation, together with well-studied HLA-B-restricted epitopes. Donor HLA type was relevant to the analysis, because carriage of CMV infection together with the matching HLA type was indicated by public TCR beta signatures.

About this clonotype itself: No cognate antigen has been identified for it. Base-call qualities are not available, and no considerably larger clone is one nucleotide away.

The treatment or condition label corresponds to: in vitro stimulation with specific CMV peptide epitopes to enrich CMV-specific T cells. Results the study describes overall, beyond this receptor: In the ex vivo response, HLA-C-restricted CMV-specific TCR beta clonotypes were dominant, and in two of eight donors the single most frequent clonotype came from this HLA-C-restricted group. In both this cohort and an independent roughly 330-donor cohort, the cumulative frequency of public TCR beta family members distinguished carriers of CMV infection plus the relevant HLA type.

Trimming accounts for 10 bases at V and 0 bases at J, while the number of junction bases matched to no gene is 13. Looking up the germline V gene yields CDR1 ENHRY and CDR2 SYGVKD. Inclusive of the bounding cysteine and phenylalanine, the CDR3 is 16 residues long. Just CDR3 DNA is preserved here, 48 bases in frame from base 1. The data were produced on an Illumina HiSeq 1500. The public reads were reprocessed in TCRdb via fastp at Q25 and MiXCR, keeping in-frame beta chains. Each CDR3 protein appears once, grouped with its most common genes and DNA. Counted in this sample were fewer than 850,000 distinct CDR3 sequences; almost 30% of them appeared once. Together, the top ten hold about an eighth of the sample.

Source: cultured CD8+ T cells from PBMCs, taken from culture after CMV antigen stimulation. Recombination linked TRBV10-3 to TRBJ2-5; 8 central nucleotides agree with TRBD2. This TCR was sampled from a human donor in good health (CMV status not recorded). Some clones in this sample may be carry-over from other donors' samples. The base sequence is TGTGCCACTTCGGGGGGGTTCGACAGGTACCAAGAGACCCAGTACTTC. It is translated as CATSGGFDRYQETQYF.